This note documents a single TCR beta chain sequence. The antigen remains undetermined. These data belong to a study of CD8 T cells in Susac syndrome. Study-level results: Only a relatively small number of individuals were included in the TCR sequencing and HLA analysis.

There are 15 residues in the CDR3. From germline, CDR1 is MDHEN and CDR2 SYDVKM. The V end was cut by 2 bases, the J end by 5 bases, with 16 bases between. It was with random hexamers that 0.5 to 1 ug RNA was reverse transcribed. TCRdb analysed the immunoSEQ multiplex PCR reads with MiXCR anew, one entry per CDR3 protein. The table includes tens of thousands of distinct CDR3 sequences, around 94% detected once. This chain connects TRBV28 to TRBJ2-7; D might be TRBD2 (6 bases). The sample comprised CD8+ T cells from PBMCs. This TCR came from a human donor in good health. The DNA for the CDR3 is TGTGCCAGCAGTTTAGGAGGGTTCGTCATCCACGAGCAGTACGTC. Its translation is CASSLGGFVIHEQYV.